The 27 T cell receptor beta chains given below trace back to one sample, sequenced in a study of cytomegalovirus exposure and HLA in healthy donors. PCR was performed using 60 Vbeta and 13 Jbeta primers. TCRdb's table, derived via immunoSEQ multiplex PCR, lists solely in-frame clones and lacks some. The sample contains 150,000 to 250,000 clones, around 74% of which appear only once. The sequencing input was PBMCs. The source of these receptors is a girl aged 5 to 17 in good health and CMV-seropositive.

This rearrangement joins TRBV5-1 to TRBJ2-5; 8 bases agree with TRBD1. The germline V gene encodes CDR1 SGHRS and CDR2 YFSETQ. V shed 2 bases and J 5 bases; nucleotides not matched to a gene: 5. This CDR3 has 14 residues. In DNA, the CDR3 is TGCGCCAGCAGCTTTCAGGGGGCTATGGAGACCCAGTACTTC. Protein sequence: CASSFQGAMETQYF. Variable domain in full (rest from reference TRBV5-1 and TRBJ2-5): KAGVTQTPRYLIKTRGQQVTLSCSPISGHRSVSWYQQTPGQGLQFLFEYFSETQRNKGNFPGRFSGRQFSNSRSEMNVSTLELGDSALYLCASSFQGAMETQYFGPGTRLLVL.

The V call is TRBV14, the J call TRBJ2-7; 8 bases line up with TRBD2. Germline values: CDR1 SGHDN, CDR2 FVKESK. The V segment lost 5 bases and the J segment 4 bases; nucleotides outside the gene matches: 13. The CDR3 is made up of 16 amino acids. The CDR3 DNA is TGTGCCAGCAGCGCCGACAACGGACTAGCTATGTACGAGCAGTACTTC. This translates into CASSADNGLAMYEQYF.

The gene calls are TRBV2 and TRBJ2-1, with 7 bases lining up with TRBD2. The CDR3 covers 15 residues. With 8 bases clipped from V and 0 bases from J, the junction kept 7 bases outside the gene matches. The V gene's germline CDR1 is SNHLY and CDR2 FYNNEI. CDR3 bases: TGTGCCAGCTGTCTAGCGGTGAGCTCCTACAATGAGCAGTTCTTC. It codes for CASCLAVSSYNEQFF.

This clone was counted once. J is TRBJ1-5 and V is TRBV7-9, with 8 positions matching TRBD1. The junction had 8 bases not matched to a gene; V was cut back by 1 base and J by 6 bases. The CDR3 has 16 amino acids. Per the germline V gene, CDR1 is SEHNR and CDR2 is FQNEAQ (reference sequence). CDR3 DNA sequence: TGTGCCAGCAGCTTAGTCTTGACAGGGGAAGGTCAGCCCCAGCATTTT. Protein: CASSLVLTGEGQPQHF.

This chain uses TRBV9 with TRBJ1-1; tentatively, D is TRBD1 (6 bases). CDR3 length equals 14 residues. Germline V gives CDR1 SGDLS, CDR2 YYNGEE. Trimming took 3 bases from V and 3 from J, leaving 12 bases between them. CDR3 residues: CASSGDRYHTEAFF. The CDR3 nucleotides are TGTGCCAGCAGCGGAGACAGGTACCACACTGAAGCTTTCTTT.

The genes are TRBV19 and TRBJ2-5, with 7 bases that match TRBD2. Germline CDR1 and CDR2: LNHDA and SQIVND (reference sequence). The CDR3 contains 14 residues. The V and J ends lost 1 base and 5 bases, in that order; junction bases with no gene match: 4. The CDR3 nucleotides read TGTGCCAGTAGTATAGGAGCGGGGCGGGAGACCCAGTACTTC. Amino acid sequence: CASSIGAGRETQYF.

CDR3 nucleotides: TGTGCCAGCAGCCCTCAGCGGGGGGGATACAATGAGCAGTTCTTC. It yields the protein CASSPQRGGYNEQFF. The chain recombines TRBV5-6 with TRBJ2-1, with 10 nucleotides matching TRBD2. With 4 bases clipped from V and 4 bases from J, the junction kept 5 bases outside the gene matches. Per germline, CDR1 SGHDT and CDR2 YYEEEE. CDR3 length equals 15 residues.

V gene TRBV7-2 combines with J gene TRBJ2-7, with 7 bases identical to TRBD1. The CDR3 is made up of 14 amino acids. The ends lost 6 bases at V and 4 bases at J; junction bases unmatched: 9. Germline CDR1 SGHTA, CDR2 FQGNSA. Here the CDR3 reads CASSSGQVSYEQYF. Written as DNA, the CDR3 is TGTGCCAGCAGTTCTGGACAGGTTTCGTACGAGCAGTACTTC.

The gene calls are TRBV2 and TRBJ2-2, with 10 bases aligning to TRBD1. The J segment lost 6 bases and the V segment lost 7 bases, leaving 5 bases of the junction unmatched. Germline CDR1 is SNHLY and CDR2 is FYNNEI. This CDR3 comprises 14 residues. The CDR3, as DNA: TGTGCCAGCATCGGACAGGGGGGGGCCGGGGAGCTGTTTTTT. It encodes CASIGQGGAGELFF.

The J gene is TRBJ1-4, the V gene TRBV4-1; D possibly corresponds to TRBD1 (5 bases). V lost 0 bases and J 8 bases, leaving 13 bases between the germline ends. Germline lookup yields CDR1 MGHRA and CDR2 YSYEKL. This CDR3 contains 15 residues. CDR3 protein: CASSQDQRGGEKLFF. CDR3 coding DNA: TGCGCCAGCAGCCAAGATCAAAGGGGAGGCGAAAAACTGTTTTTT.

Written as DNA, the CDR3 is TGTGCCAGCAGCTTAGCTCGGGTAGCGGGGGGGAAGGAGACCCAGTACTTC. This gives the protein CASSLARVAGGKETQYF. The chain is built from TRBV7-8 and TRBJ2-5; 11 bases are a match to TRBD2. In germline, CDR1 is SGHVS, CDR2 FQNEAQ. With V trimmed by 0 bases and J by 5 bases, 8 bases remained unmatched. The CDR3 spans 17 residues.

This clone has more than one count but fewer than ten. The V and J genes are TRBV11-2 and TRBJ2-4, with D maybe TRBD1 (6 bases). The CDR3 runs to 16 residues. V was cut by 4 bases and J by 6 bases, with 19 bases left in between. Germline CDR1 reads SGHAT; CDR2 reads FQNNGV. This chain's CDR3 is CASSSGLGTPPNIQYF. The DNA for the CDR3 is TGTGCCAGCAGCTCCGGTCTCGGGACACCACCAAACATTCAGTACTTC.

The genes are TRBV9 and TRBJ1-6; D is unresolved. Germline CDR1 reads SGDLS; CDR2 reads YYNGEE. V lost 5 bases to trimming and J lost 9 bases, with 12 bases between them. The CDR3 spans 13 residues. CDR3: CASSAPAGSPLHF. The CDR3 DNA reads as TGTGCCAGCAGTGCCCCGGCGGGTTCACCCCTCCACTTT. Full variable domain (remainder filled in from reference TRBV9 and TRBJ1-6): DSGVTQTPKHLITATGQRVTLRCSPRSGDLSVYWYQQSLDQGLQFLIQYYNGEERAKGNILERFSAQQFPDLHSELNLSSLELGDSALYFCASSAPAGSPLHFGNGTRLTVT.

The chain couples TRBV11-2 to TRBJ2-7; a weak D match, TRBD2 (6 bases). V was pared by 5 bases and J by 10 bases, with 18 bases between. CDR1 is SGHAT and CDR2 is FQNNGV in the germline V gene. The CDR3 sequence is 13 residues long. For the CDR3, the DNA is TGTGCCAGCAGCGCGGACTCCCCCGCGGGACAGTACTTC. It encodes CASSADSPAGQYF. The variable domain in full, completed from reference TRBV11-2 and TRBJ2-7, reads EAGVAQSPRYKIIEKRQSVAFWCNPISGHATLYWYQQILGQGPKLLIQFQNNGVVDDSQLPKDRFSAERLKGVDSTLKIQPAKLEDSAVYLCASSADSPAGQYFGPGTRLTVT.

The rearrangement joins TRBV4-3 to TRBJ2-2; D might be TRBD2 (6 bases). This CDR3 spans 16 amino acids. Germline V CDR1 and CDR2: LGHNA, YSLEER. V was clipped by 5 bases and J by 4 bases, with 17 bases between them. CDR3 nucleotides: TGCGCCAGCAGCGTAGGGGCCGTGACTAGCACCGGGGAGCTGTTTTTT. Its protein product is CASSVGAVTSTGELFF.

The rearrangement joins TRBV6-5 to TRBJ2-5; TRBD2 aligns across 7 bases. This CDR3 contains 13 residues. Losses at the gene ends were 2 bases for V and 5 bases for J; bases not matched to a gene: 2. CDR1 is MNHEY and CDR2 is SVGAGI in the germline V gene. The CDR3 coding sequence is TGTGCCAGCAGTTACCAGGGAGGGGAGACCCAGTACTTC. It specifies CASSYQGGETQYF.

The chain recombines TRBV5-6 with TRBJ1-2; maybe TRBD1 (5 bases). The CDR3 is 14 residues long. V gave up 6 bases and J gave up 4 bases, with 16 bases separating them. The germline V gene has CDR1 SGHDT and CDR2 YYEEEE. CDR3 sequence reads: CASTWRGPVYGYTF. The CDR3 DNA reads TGTGCCAGCACCTGGCGGGGCCCAGTCTATGGCTACACCTTC.

J is TRBJ2-7 and V is TRBV29-1; 8 bases align to TRBD1. Germline assignment: CDR1 SQVTM and CDR2 ANQGSEA. V was pared by 1 base and J by 6 bases, with 11 bases of the junction left unmatched. The CDR3 has 15 amino acids. CDR3: CSVEAGQGLPSEQYF. The CDR3 DNA reads TGCAGCGTTGAAGCAGGACAGGGCCTACCTAGCGAGCAGTACTTC.

V gene TRBV6-6 combines with J gene TRBJ2-7; 11 nucleotides line up with TRBD1. Germline-derived CDR1 and CDR2 are MNHNY and SVGAGI (reference sequence). This CDR3 has 14 residues. V lost 5 bases, J lost 3 bases, and 3 bases stayed unmatched. The CDR3 sequence: CASSSGTGGYEQYF. The CDR3 DNA is TGTGCCAGCAGTAGCGGGACAGGGGGCTACGAGCAGTACTTC.

The CDR3 loop reads CASSEQGHPYEQYF. DNA for the CDR3: TGTGCCAGCAGCGAACAGGGGCACCCATACGAGCAGTACTTC. The chain is built from TRBV13 and TRBJ2-7; 7 positions match TRBD1. Germline V gene data show CDR1 as PRHDT and CDR2 as FYEKMQ (reference sequence). With V trimmed by 5 bases and J by 4 bases, 8 bases remained unmatched. This CDR3 region has 14 residues. Supplemented by reference TRBV13 and TRBJ2-7, the full variable domain reads AAGVIQSPRHLIKEKRETATLKCYPIPRHDTVYWYQQGPGQDPQFLISFYEKMQSDKGSIPDRFSAQQFSDYHSELNMSSLELGDSALYFCASSEQGHPYEQYFGPGTRLTVT.

The rearrangement links TRBV5-4 to TRBJ1-5, with unresolved D. The CDR3 is 14 residues long. In germline, CDR1 is SGHNT, CDR2 YYREEE (reference sequence). V was pared by 1 base and J by 0 bases, with 5 bases between. Written as DNA, the CDR3 is TGTGCCAGCAGCTTGCGGGATAGCAATCAGCCCCAGCATTTT. Its protein is CASSLRDSNQPQHF.

V gene TRBV6-7 combines with J gene TRBJ2-3; the D is unclear. TRBV6-7 is classed as an ORF, of uncertain function. V was cut by 2 bases and J by 1 base, with 7 bases left in between. CDR3 length: 14 amino acids. The CDR3 DNA follows: TGTGCCAGCAGTTACAATCAGGGCACAGATACGCAGTATTTT. This codes for CASSYNQGTDTQYF.

The chain employs TRBV5-6 and TRBJ1-6; 7 bases are shared with TRBD1. V gave up 4 bases and J gave up 10 bases; unmatched junction bases: 11. This CDR3 spans 15 amino acids. Germline loops: CDR1 SGHDT, CDR2 YYEEEE. DNA of the CDR3: TGTGCCAGCAGCCTGACAGGGACGTTAGGGTCACCCCTCCACTTT. Its protein is CASSLTGTLGSPLHF. Variable domain in full (rest from reference TRBV5-6 and TRBJ1-6): DAGVTQSPTHLIKTRGQQVTLRCSPKSGHDTVSWYQQALGQGPQFIFQYYEEEERQRGNFPDRFSGHQFPNYSSELNVNALLLGDSALYLCASSLTGTLGSPLHFGNGTRLTVT.

The V and J genes are TRBV6-5 and TRBJ1-6, with 9 bases aligning to TRBD1. The CDR3 spans 16 residues. Germline V lookup: CDR1 MNHEY, CDR2 SVGAGI. V shed 4 bases and J 7 bases; nucleotides not matched to a gene: 8. CDR3 in DNA: TGTGCCAGCAGTTTCGGCTTCGGACAGGGGAATTCACCCCTCCACTTT. Protein product: CASSFGFGQGNSPLHF.

V gene TRBV29-1 combines with J gene TRBJ1-2; D is unclear. The CDR3 loop spans 11 amino acids. V dropped 7 bases and J dropped 5 bases, with 11 bases sitting between them. Germline CDR1 is SQVTM and CDR2 is ANQGSEA. Here the CDR3 DNA reads TGCAGCGCCCGAGCCGGTTATGGCTACACCTTC. Encoded protein: CSARAGYGYTF.

This clone has only a few counts. The chain uses TRBV5-8 and TRBJ1-2, with D possibly being TRBD1 (5 bases). Germline V gene data show CDR1 as SGHTS and CDR2 as YDEGEE. Between the trimmed V and J ends, which lost 2 bases and 4 bases, there was a span of 12 bases. The CDR3 totals 14 residues. The CDR3 here is CASSLRIGGYGYTF. CDR3 sequence (DNA): TGTGCCAGCAGCTTAAGGATCGGGGGCTATGGCTACACCTTC. The full variable domain, rest sourced from reference TRBV5-8 and TRBJ1-2, is EAGVTQSPTHLIKTRGQQATLRCSPISGHTSVYWYQQALGLGLQFLLWYDEGEERNRGNFPPRFSGRQFPNYSSELNVNALELEDSALYLCASSLRIGGYGYTFGSGTRLTVV.

This sequence joins TRBV4-3 and TRBJ1-5; D is perhaps TRBD1 (6 bases). CDR1 is LGHNA, CDR2 YSLEER, per germline. V gave up 1 base and J gave up 5 bases, with 9 bases separating them. This CDR3 contains 14 residues. CDR3: CASSQGGRDQPQHF. CDR3 coding DNA: TGCGCCAGCAGCCAAGGGGGGCGCGATCAGCCCCAGCATTTT.